The 8 T cell receptor beta chains in this list originate from one sample, sequenced in a study of shared clonotypes between healthy human individuals. Method: immunoSEQ multiplex PCR; TCRdb's copy keeps in-frame clones and lacks some. The sample carries 2,500,000 or so clones, about nine tenths recorded once. Input material: naive CD4+ T cells from PBMCs. Subset described: CD45RA+ positively selected. All receptors derive from a man aged 18 to 30 in good health. Some clones in this sample may be carry-over from other donors' samples.

The chain joins TRBV11-3 to TRBJ2-1, with 8 bases matching TRBD1. The CDR3 is 15 residues long. Germline values: CDR1 SGHNT, CDR2 YENEEA. The J segment lost 7 bases and the V segment lost 4 bases, leaving 9 bases of the junction unmatched. The CDR3 coding sequence is TGTGCCAGCAGCTCGTATACAGGGGGTCGAAATGAGCAGTTCTTC. Protein: CASSSYTGGRNEQFF.

This clone was seen only once. The chain combines TRBV2 with TRBJ2-1, with 8 bases identical to TRBD2. The V and J ends lost 4 bases and 0 bases, in that order; junction bases with no gene match: 23. CDR1 is SNHLY, CDR2 FYNNEI, per germline. The CDR3 consists of 22 residues. The CDR3 region is CASSASRFGGQGLGYSYNEQFF. The CDR3 bases are TGTGCCAGCAGTGCCTCAAGATTCGGGGGCCAGGGACTAGGGTACTCCTACAATGAGCAGTTCTTC.

This rearrangement joins TRBV6-6 to TRBJ2-7; no reliable D call. The germline V and J ends were trimmed by 0 bases and 5 bases, with 17 bases remaining between them. The CDR3 contains 16 residues. In germline, CDR1 is MNHNY, CDR2 SVGAGI (reference sequence). This CDR3 is CASSYSGDLYTDEQYF. CDR3 bases: TGTGCCAGCAGTTACTCGGGTGACTTATATACAGACGAGCAGTACTTC.

As concerns this clone: The same CDR3 also results from other DNA sequences found in this sample. CDR3 protein: CASSLAAGGADTQYF. In DNA form, the CDR3 reads TGCGCCAGCAGCTTGGCGGCGGGAGGTGCAGATACGCAGTATTTT. V usage is TRBV5-1 and J usage is TRBJ2-3; 8 nucleotides match TRBD2. V lost 0 bases, J lost 4 bases, and 4 bases stayed unmatched. The CDR3 covers 15 residues. The V gene's germline CDR1 is SGHRS and CDR2 YFSETQ.

The chain has TRBV12-5 and TRBJ1-2; D remains unclear. The ends were cut back, 0 bases at V and 4 bases at J, with 15 bases in the middle. Germline V gene lookup returns CDR1 LGHNT and CDR2 FRNRAP. This CDR3 contains 16 residues. The CDR3 DNA reads as TGTGCTAGTGGTTTGGTAGTTACCAGAAGCTCCTATGGCTACACCTTC. It yields the protein CASGLVVTRSSYGYTF.

The chain combines TRBV19 with TRBJ1-5; D perhaps matches TRBD1 (6 bases). With 5 bases removed from V and 2 bases from J, the gap between germline ends came to 13 bases. The CDR3 has 15 residues. The V gene's germline CDR1 is LNHDA and CDR2 SQIVND (reference sequence). Here the CDR3 reads CASSPQGVGNQPQHF. As DNA, the CDR3 is TGTGCCAGTAGTCCACAGGGTGTGGGCAATCAGCCCCAGCATTTT.

The rearrangement uses TRBV7-2 and TRBJ2-6; tentatively, D is TRBD2 (6 bases). Germline CDR1 reads SGHTA; CDR2 reads FQGNSA. This CDR3 region has 18 residues. Trimming cost V 0 bases and J 0 bases, with 12 bases left between them. DNA of the CDR3: TGTGCCAGCAGCTTAGCGTCGCAGGAGGGCTCTGGGGCCAACGTCCTGACTTTC. As protein: CASSLASQEGSGANVLTF.

The table lists this clone with a count of one. The chain couples TRBV9 to TRBJ2-1, with D hard to call. Trimming left V 4 bases short and J 0 bases short, with 29 bases between. CDR1 and CDR2 (germline): SGDLS, YYNGEE. This CDR3 comprises 21 residues. The CDR3 spells CASSPRFSGLRPLGSYNEQFF. CDR3 DNA sequence: TGTGCCAGCAGCCCTCGTTTTTCGGGCCTCCGGCCCCTCGGCTCCTACAATGAGCAGTTCTTC.